A single T cell receptor beta chain is shown here with its context. The antigen is not known. V was cut by 0 bases and J by 0 bases, with 10 bases left in between. From germline, CDR1 is SGHRS and CDR2 YFSETQ. CDR3 size: 16 residues. Repertoires were generated with immunoSEQ multiplex PCR, while TCRdb's copy carries only in-frame clones and drops some. The sample carries tens of thousands of clones, 90% recorded once. The data belong to a study of PD-1 blockade in classical Hodgkin lymphoma. Time point denoted: cycle 4 day 1 (C4D1), after less than seven weeks of nivolumab. All patients experienced relapse after autologous stem cell transplantation, and brentuximab vedotin exposure was variable. Best responses fell into complete response, partial response or progressive disease. General study points: At baseline, newly diagnosed patients reportedly showed less TCR diversity than healthy donors. At C4D1, TCR diversity had climbed significantly for CD4+ cells, though not for CD8+ cells. The study found complete responders had baseline diversity similar to newly diagnosed patients.

This TCR was sampled from a human donor with classical Hodgkin lymphoma. This sequence joins TRBV5-1 and TRBJ1-3; D is unclear. Sequenced here: peripheral blood mononuclear cells (PBMCs), sampled before the fourth cycle of nivolumab. CDR3 amino acids: CASSLGLSFSGNTIYF. DNA for the CDR3: TGCGCCAGCAGCTTGGGCTTGTCCTTCTCTGGAAACACCATATATTTT.